This T cell receptor beta chain was observed in a study of blood T cell repertoires in COVID-19. The germline CDR1 and CDR2 sequences are SNHLY and FYNNEI. The CDR3 loop spans 15 amino acids. V dropped 5 bases and J dropped 1 base, with 12 bases sitting between them. Recovered participants had two consecutive negative NP/OP PCR tests, healthcare professional clearance, or symptom resolution. The assay was immunoSEQ multiplex PCR, and TCRdb's table has in-frame clones only and misses some. The sample yields about 160,000 clones, about 80% seen once. The J gene is TRBJ1-5, the V gene TRBV2; maybe TRBD1 (6 bases). The TCR was taken from a woman aged 55-70 years who had recovered from COVID-19. Input material: PBMCs or T cells enriched from blood (not recorded which). In DNA form, the CDR3 reads TGTGCCAGCAGTTATCTCGGACAGAGCAATCAGCCCCAGCATTTT. Translated: CASSYLGQSNQPQHF.